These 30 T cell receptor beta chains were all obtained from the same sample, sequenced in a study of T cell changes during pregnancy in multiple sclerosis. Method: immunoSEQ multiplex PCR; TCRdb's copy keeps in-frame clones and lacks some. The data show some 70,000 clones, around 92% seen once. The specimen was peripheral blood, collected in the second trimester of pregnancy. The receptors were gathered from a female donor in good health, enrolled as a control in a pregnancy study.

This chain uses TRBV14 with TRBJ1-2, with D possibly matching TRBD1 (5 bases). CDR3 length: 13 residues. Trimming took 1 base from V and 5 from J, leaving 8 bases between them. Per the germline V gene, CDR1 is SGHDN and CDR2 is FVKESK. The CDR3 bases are TGTGCCAGCAGCCAAGGACAGCTATATGGCTACACCTTC. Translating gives CASSQGQLYGYTF.

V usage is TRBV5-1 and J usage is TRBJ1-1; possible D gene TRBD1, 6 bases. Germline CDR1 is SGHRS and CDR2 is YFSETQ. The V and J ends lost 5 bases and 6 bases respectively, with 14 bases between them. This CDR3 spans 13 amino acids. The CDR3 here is CASRNLGGSEAFF. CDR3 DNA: TGCGCCAGCAGAAATTTAGGGGGATCTGAAGCTTTCTTT.

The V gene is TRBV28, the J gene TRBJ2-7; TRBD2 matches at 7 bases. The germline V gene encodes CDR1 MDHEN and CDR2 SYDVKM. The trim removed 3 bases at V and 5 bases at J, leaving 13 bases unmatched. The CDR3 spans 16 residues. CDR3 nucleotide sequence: TGTGCCAGCAGTTTGGGCGGGCGGGAGTACCTCGACGAGCAGTACTTC. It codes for CASSLGGREYLDEQYF.

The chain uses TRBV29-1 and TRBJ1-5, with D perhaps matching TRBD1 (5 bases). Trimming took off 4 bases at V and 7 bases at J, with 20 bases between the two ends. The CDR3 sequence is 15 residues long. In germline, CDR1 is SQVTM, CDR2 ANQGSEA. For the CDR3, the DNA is TGCAGCGTTGTTGTCGGAACGGGGGGTGGGCAGCCCCAGCATTTT. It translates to CSVVVGTGGGQPQHF.

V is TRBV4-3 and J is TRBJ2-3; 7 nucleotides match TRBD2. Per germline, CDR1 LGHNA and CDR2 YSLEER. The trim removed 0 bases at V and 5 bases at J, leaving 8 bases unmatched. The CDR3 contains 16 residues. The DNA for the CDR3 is TGCGCCAGCAGCCAAGATCTGGCTAGCGGAGGAGATACGCAGTATTTT. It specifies CASSQDLASGGDTQYF.

The CDR3 coding sequence is TGTGCCAGCAGCCCTCGGACTAGCGGGACGAACATTCAGTACTTC. This sequence encodes CASSPRTSGTNIQYF. The chain employs TRBV7-9 and TRBJ2-4; 12 bases fit TRBD2. The germline gives CDR1 SEHNR, CDR2 FQNEAQ (reference sequence). The CDR3 contains 15 residues. J gave up 7 bases and V 5 bases, and 6 bases lay outside the gene matches.

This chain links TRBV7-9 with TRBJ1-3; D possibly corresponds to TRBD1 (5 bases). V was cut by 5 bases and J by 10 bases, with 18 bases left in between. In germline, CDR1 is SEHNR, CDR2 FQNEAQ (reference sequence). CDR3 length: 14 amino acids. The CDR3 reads CASSEVDRGKTIYF. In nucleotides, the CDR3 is TGTGCCAGCAGCGAAGTGGACCGGGGGAAAACCATATATTTT.

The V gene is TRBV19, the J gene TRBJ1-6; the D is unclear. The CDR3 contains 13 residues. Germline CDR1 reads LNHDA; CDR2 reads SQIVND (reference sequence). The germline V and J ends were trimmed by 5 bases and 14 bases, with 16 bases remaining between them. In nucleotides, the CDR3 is TGTGCCAGTAGTTCAACAATAAGTGGAGCCCTCCACTTT. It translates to CASSSTISGALHF.

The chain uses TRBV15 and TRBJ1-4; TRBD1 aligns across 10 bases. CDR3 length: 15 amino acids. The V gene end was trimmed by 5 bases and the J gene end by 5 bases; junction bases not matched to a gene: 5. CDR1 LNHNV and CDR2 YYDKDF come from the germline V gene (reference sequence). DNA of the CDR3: TGTGCCACCAGCTCTGAGACAGGGGGCAATGAAAAACTGTTTTTT. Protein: CATSSETGGNEKLFF. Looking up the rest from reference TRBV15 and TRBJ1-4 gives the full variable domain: DAMVIQNPRYQVTQFGKPVTLSCSQTLNHNVMYWYQQKSSQAPKLLFHYYDKDFNNEADTPDNFQSRRPNTSFCFLDIRSPGLGDTAMYLCATSSETGGNEKLFFGSGTQLSVL.

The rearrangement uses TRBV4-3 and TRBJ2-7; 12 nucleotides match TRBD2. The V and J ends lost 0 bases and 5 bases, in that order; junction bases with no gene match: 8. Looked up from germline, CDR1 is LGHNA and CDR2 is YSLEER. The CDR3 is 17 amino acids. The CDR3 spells CASSQDLAGGPLNEQYF. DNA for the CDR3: TGCGCCAGCAGCCAAGACCTAGCGGGAGGGCCACTGAACGAGCAGTACTTC.

CDR3 bases: TGCGCCAGCAGCCAAGTTATCAGCCTAGCGGGGGATACGCAGTATTTT. As protein: CASSQVISLAGDTQYF. V usage is TRBV4-3 and J usage is TRBJ2-3; 9 nucleotides align to TRBD2. CDR3 size: 16 residues. Germline-derived CDR1 and CDR2 are LGHNA and YSLEER. Germline trimming cut 1 base from V and 6 bases from J; bases unmatched to any gene: 8.

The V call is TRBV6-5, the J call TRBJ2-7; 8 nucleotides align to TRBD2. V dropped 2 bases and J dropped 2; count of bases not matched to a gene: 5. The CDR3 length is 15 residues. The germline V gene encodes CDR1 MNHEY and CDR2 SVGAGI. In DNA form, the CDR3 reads TGTGCCAGCAGTTACGGACCGGGAGGGCCCTACGAGCAGTACTTC. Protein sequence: CASSYGPGGPYEQYF.

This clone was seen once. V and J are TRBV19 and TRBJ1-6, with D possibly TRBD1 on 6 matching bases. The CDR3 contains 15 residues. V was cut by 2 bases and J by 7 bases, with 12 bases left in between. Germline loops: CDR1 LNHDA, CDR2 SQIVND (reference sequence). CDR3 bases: TGTGCCAGTAGTATAAGGGGGACTACCAATTCACCCCTCCACTTT. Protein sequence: CASSIRGTTNSPLHF.

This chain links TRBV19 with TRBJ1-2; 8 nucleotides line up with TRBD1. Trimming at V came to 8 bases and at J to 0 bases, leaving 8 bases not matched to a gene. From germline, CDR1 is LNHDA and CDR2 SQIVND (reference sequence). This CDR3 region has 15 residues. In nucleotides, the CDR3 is TGTGCCAGTTGGATGACAGGGGAAGCTAACTATGGCTACACCTTC. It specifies CASWMTGEANYGYTF. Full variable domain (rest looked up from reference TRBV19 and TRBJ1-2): DGGITQSPKYLFRKEGQNVTLSCEQNLNHDAMYWYRQDPGQGLRLIYYSQIVNDFQKGDIAEGYSVSREKKESFPLTVTSAQKNPTAFYLCASWMTGEANYGYTFGSGTRLTVV.

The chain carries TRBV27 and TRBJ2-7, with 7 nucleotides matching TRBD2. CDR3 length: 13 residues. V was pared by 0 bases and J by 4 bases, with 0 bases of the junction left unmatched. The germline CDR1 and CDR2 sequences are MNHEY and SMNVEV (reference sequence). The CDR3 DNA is TGTGCCAGCAGTTTATCGGGAGGGTACGAGCAGTACTTC. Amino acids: CASSLSGGYEQYF.

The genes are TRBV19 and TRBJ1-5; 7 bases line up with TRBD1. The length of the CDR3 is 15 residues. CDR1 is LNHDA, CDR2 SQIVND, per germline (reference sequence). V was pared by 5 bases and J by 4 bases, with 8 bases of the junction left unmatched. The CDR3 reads CASSSQGNVNQPQHF. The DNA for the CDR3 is TGTGCCAGTAGTTCACAGGGGAACGTGAATCAGCCCCAGCATTTT.

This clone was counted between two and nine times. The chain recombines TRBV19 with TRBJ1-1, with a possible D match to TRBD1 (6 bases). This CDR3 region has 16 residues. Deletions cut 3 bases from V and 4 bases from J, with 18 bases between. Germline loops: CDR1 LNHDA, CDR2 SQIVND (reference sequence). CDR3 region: CASSMGASWVLTEAFF. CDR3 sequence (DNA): TGTGCCAGTAGTATGGGGGCCAGTTGGGTTCTCACTGAAGCTTTCTTT.

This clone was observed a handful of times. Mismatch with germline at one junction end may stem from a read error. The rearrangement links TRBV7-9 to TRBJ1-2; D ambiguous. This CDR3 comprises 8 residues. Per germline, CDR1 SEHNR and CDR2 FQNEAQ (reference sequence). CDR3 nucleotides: TGTGCCAGCAGCTTAATTAGCTTC. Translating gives CASSLISF.

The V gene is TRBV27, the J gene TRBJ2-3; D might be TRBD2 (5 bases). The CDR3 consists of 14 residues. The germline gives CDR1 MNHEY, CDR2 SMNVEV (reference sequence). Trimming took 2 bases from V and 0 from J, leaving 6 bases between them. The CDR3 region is CASSLRGSTDTQYF. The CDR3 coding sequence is TGTGCCAGCAGTTTACGCGGGAGCACAGATACGCAGTATTTT.

CDR3 sequence: CASSFLQDYGYTF. DNA of the CDR3: TGCGCCAGCAGCTTTTTACAGGACTATGGCTACACCTTC. The rearrangement uses TRBV5-1 and TRBJ1-2; tentative D call: TRBD1 (5 bases). The CDR3 totals 13 residues. Germline CDR1 is SGHRS and CDR2 is YFSETQ. V lost 2 bases, J lost 3 bases, and 8 bases lay in between.

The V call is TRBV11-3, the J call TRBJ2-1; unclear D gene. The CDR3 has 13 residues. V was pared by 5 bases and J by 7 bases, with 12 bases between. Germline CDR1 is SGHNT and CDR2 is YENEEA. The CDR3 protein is CASSPDVENEQFF. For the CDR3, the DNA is TGTGCCAGCAGCCCCGACGTGGAGAATGAGCAGTTCTTC.

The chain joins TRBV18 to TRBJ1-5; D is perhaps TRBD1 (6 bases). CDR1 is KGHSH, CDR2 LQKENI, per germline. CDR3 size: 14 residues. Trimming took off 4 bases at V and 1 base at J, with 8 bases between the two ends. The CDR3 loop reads CASSRTGSNQPQHF. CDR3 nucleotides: TGTGCCAGCTCACGCACAGGGAGCAATCAGCCCCAGCATTTT.

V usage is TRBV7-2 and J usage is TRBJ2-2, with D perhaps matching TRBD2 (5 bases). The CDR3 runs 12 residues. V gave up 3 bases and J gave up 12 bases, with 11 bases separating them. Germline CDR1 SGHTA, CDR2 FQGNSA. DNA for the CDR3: TGTGCCAGCAGCTTGGGCGGGCGGCAGCTGTTTTTT. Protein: CASSLGGRQLFF.

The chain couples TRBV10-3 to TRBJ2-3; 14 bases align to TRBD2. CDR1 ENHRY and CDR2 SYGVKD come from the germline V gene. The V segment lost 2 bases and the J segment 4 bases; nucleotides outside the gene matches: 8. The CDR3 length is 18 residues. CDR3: CAISERLAGGRIADTQYF. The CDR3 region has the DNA TGTGCCATCAGTGAGAGACTAGCGGGAGGGCGAATCGCAGATACGCAGTATTTT.

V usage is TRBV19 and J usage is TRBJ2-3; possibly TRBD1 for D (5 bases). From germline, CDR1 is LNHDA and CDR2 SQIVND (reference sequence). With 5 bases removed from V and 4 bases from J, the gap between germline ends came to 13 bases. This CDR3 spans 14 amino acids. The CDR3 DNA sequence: TGTGCCAGTAGTGTCACCTTCAGGGCAGATACGCAGTATTTT. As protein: CASSVTFRADTQYF.

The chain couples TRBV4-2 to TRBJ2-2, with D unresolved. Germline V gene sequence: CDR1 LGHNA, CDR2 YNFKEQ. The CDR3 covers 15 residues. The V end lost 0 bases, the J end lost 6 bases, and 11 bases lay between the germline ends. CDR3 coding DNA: TGTGCCAGCAGCCAAGACCGGTCCGCCCCCGGGGAGCTGTTTTTT. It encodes CASSQDRSAPGELFF.

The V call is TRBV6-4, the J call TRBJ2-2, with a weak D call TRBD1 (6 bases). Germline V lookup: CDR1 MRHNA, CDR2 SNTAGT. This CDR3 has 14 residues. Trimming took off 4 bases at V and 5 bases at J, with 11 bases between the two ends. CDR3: CASSVDGQTGELFF. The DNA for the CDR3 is TGTGCCAGCAGTGTCGACGGACAGACCGGGGAGCTGTTTTTT.

The CDR3 reads CASRSGINTGELFF. The CDR3 bases are TGTGCCAGCAGGAGCGGGATTAACACCGGGGAGCTGTTTTTT. V gene TRBV9 combines with J gene TRBJ2-2; the match to TRBD2 covers 7 bases. In germline, CDR1 is SGDLS, CDR2 YYNGEE. V gave up 5 bases and J gave up 2 bases; unmatched junction bases: 3. The CDR3 extends over 14 amino acids.

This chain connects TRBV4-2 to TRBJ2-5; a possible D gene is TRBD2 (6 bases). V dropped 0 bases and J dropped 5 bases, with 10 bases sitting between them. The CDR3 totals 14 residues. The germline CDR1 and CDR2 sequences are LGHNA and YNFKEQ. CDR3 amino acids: CASSQESSAETQYF. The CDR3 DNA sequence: TGTGCCAGCAGCCAAGAATCTAGCGCGGAGACCCAGTACTTC.

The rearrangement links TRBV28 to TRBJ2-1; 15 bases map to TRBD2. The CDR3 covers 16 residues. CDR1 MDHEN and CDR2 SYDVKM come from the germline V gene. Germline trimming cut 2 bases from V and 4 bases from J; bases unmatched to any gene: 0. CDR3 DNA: TGTGCCAGCAGTTTAGGGACTAGCGGGAGGTACAATGAGCAGTTCTTC. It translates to CASSLGTSGRYNEQFF.